This T cell receptor (beta chain) was sequenced for a study of PD-1 blockade in classical Hodgkin lymphoma. Across the whole study: Nivolumab was given intravenously to patients at 3 mg/kg every 2 weeks.

On this clone itself: The antigen remains unidentified.

Findings and limits, study-wide: Significant TCR diversity gains by C4D1 occurred in CD4+ but not CD8+ cells. Newly diagnosed patients reportedly had lower baseline TCR diversity than healthy donors.

Trimming took 7 bases from V and 1 from J, leaving 13 bases between them. This CDR3 comprises 14 residues. Germline-derived CDR1 and CDR2 are LNHDA and SQIVND (reference sequence). Each and every patient relapsed after autologous stem cell transplantation, and patients got differing brentuximab vedotin exposure. The CD4+ T cells used were purified from thawed PBMCs through magnetic negative selection. This table comes from immunoSEQ multiplex PCR, and its TCRdb copy is limited to in-frame clones, with some not included. The sample yields several thousand clones, 80% seen once. Sequenced here: CD4+ T cells from blood, sampled at baseline. The origin of this receptor is a human donor with classical Hodgkin lymphoma. The chain combines TRBV19 with TRBJ1-1; TRBD1 might be the D (5 bases). In DNA, the CDR3 is TGTGCCAGTACCCCCGACAGAAGGAACACTGAAGCTTTCTTT. Amino acid sequence: CASTPDRRNTEAFF.